The clone carrying this T cell receptor beta chain was recorded at least ten times. V gave up 3 bases and J gave up 2 bases, with 11 bases separating them. This CDR3 contains 14 residues. Germline-derived CDR1 and CDR2 are KGHSH and LQKENI. This entry is derived from a study of T-cell reconstitution after alpha-beta-depleted transplantation in children. Construction of the TCRbeta library involved unique molecular identifiers. Each CDR3 protein gets one entry after TCRdb re-called the PCR reads with MiXCR. Of about 610,000 distinct CDR3 sequences in the sample, roughly a tenth were seen once. The source material was PBMCs from the stem cell graft donor, sampled from the stem cell graft. This clonotype was sampled from a human donor who donated a stem cell graft to a child with acute myeloid leukemia. This chain links TRBV18 with TRBJ2-7, with D uncertain. The CDR3 loop reads CASSPFTAPYEQYF. The CDR3 DNA follows: TGTGCCAGCTCACCTTTTACAGCCCCCTACGAGCAGTACTTC.